This entry is about one T cell receptor beta chain. Original processing methods: Reference gene primer amplification gave estimated nucleated cell counts. The repertoire was sequenced with immunoSEQ multiplex PCR; TCRdb's copy has only in-frame clones and lacks some. That table furnishes V, J and clone size, whereas the DNA furnished D and trimming. The data show roughly 150,000 clones, around 85% seen once. The entry originates in a study of blood T cell repertoires in COVID-19. The wider study: Sites in the United States, Italy and Spain provided acute and convalescent COVID-19 samples. PBMCs, B-cell-depleted T cells, or T cells were the source of the cDNA or gDNA that made up the material.

CDR1 and CDR2 from the germline V gene are ENHRY and SYGVKD. The CDR3 extends over 15 amino acids. Losses at the gene ends were 10 bases for V and 4 bases for J; bases not matched to a gene: 12. The sequence came from a woman aged 70-85 years with acute or convalescent COVID-19. The sequenced material came from peripheral blood. The chain employs TRBV10-3 and TRBJ2-4; 8 nucleotides align to TRBD1. The CDR3 reads CATLPGQAGKNIQYF. Here the CDR3 DNA reads TGTGCCACTCTGCCGGGACAGGCCGGTAAAAACATTCAGTACTTC.